These T cell receptor beta chains were read from a single sample in a study of blood T cell repertoires in COVID-19. TCRdb keeps only in-frame clones here, not all; method: immunoSEQ multiplex PCR. The sample has approximately 210,000 clones, about four fifths seen once; the top ten hold approximately 12%. The specimen was peripheral blood. The source is a woman aged 40 to 50 with acute or convalescent COVID-19. Each CDR3 is given with its conserved first and last residue. The D gene is left open where the match is weak. Clone size is shown for a subset of rows, as once, few, many or a class of expanded clone.

TRBD1,.,TRBV6-5,TRBJ1-3,CASSYEGAQGNTIYF,TGTGCCAGCAGTTACGAGGGGGCGCAGGGAAACACCATATATTTT
TRBD1,once,TRBV24-1,TRBJ2-7,CATSGGTEASYEQYF,TGTGCCACCAGTGGGGGGACAGAGGCTTCCTACGAGCAGTACTTC
TRBD1,few,TRBV6-5,TRBJ1-2,CASSYRGQGTYGYTF,TGTGCCAGCAGTTACCGAGGACAGGGAACCTATGGCTACACCTTC
.,.,TRBV2,TRBJ1-2,CASSQTLPDPTGTF,TGTGCCAGCAGTCAAACCTTACCGGATCCGACGGGGACCTTC
TRBD2,.,TRBV11-3,TRBJ2-1,CASSPGGGLAEFF,TGTGCCAGCAGCCCCGGGGGTGGGCTAGCGGAGTTCTTC
.,once,TRBV2,TRBJ1-2,CASSDNVGRYYGYTF,TGTGCCAGCAGCGATAATGTGGGGCGATACTATGGCTACACCTTC
TRBD2,.,TRBV10-3,TRBJ2-3,CAISERTSGRSRDTQYF,TGTGCCATCAGTGAAAGGACTAGCGGGAGGTCAAGGGATACGCAGTATTTT
.,.,TRBV6-5,TRBJ2-1,CASRQGYNEQFF,TGTGCCAGCAGACAGGGCTACAATGAGCAGTTCTTC
.,.,TRBV2,TRBJ1-2,CASTERRQRNEGYTF,TGTGCCAGCACGGAACGGCGGCAGAGGAATGAAGGCTACACCTTC
.,.,TRBV7-9,TRBJ2-7,CASSPAYEQYF,TGTGCCAGCAGCCCTGCCTACGAGCAGTACTTC
TRBD2,.,TRBV3-1/TRBV3-2,TRBJ2-7,CASSHTAGMYEQYF,TGTGCCAGCAGCCATACAGCGGGGATGTACGAGCAGTACTTC
.,.,TRBV30,TRBJ1-4,CAWRKKGLANEKLFF,TGTGCCTGGAGAAAAAAGGGACTGGCTAATGAAAAACTGTTTTTT
TRBD1,.,TRBV4-1,TRBJ2-6,CASSHLGGTGISGANVLTF,TGCGCCAGCAGCCATCTAGGTGGGACAGGGATCTCTGGGGCCAACGTCCTGACTTTC
.,.,TRBV19,TRBJ2-7,CASSIGTVYEQYF,TGTGCCAGTAGTATCGGAACAGTCTACGAGCAGTACTTC
.,.,TRBV9,TRBJ2-7,CASSVDLNPYEQYF,TGTGCCAGCAGCGTAGACCTAAATCCCTACGAGCAGTACTTC
.,.,TRBV5-8,TRBJ1-5,CASSLFDGIGDQPQHF,TGTGCCAGCAGCTTGTTCGATGGGATAGGGGATCAGCCCCAGCATTTT
.,.,TRBV2,TRBJ1-1,CASSEAPLATEAFF,TGTGCCAGCAGTGAAGCGCCGCTGGCCACTGAAGCTTTCTTT
TRBD2,.,TRBV9,TRBJ2-3,CASSVGLAGPEDTQYF,TGTGCCAGCAGCGTTGGACTAGCGGGACCGGAGGATACGCAGTATTTT
.,few,TRBV11-2,TRBJ1-6,CASSLDQGTPPLHF,TGTGCCAGCAGCTTAGATCAGGGAACCCCACCCCTCCACTTT
.,.,TRBV11-3,TRBJ2-2,CASSQSRAGELFF,TGTGCCAGCAGCCAGAGCAGGGCCGGGGAGCTGTTTTTT
TRBD2,.,TRBV7-2,TRBJ2-5,CASSSSGGLAGETQYF,TGTGCCAGCAGCTCCTCAGGGGGACTAGCTGGTGAGACCCAGTACTTC
.,.,TRBV5-1,TRBJ1-1,CASSLIRGNTEAFF,TGCGCCAGCAGCTTGATCCGGGGGAACACTGAAGCTTTCTTT
.,.,TRBV6-6,TRBJ1-6,CASRGGQSPLHF,TGTGCCAGCAGGGGGGGGCAATCACCCCTCCACTTT
.,.,TRBV6-5,TRBJ2-7,CASSPSRRPGEQYF,TGTGCCAGCAGTCCATCGAGGAGACCGGGCGAGCAGTACTTC
TRBD1,.,TRBV10-3,TRBJ1-1,CAISQTGSENTEAFF,TGTGCCATCAGTCAGACAGGGTCAGAGAACACTGAAGCTTTCTTT
TRBD1,.,TRBV4-1,TRBJ1-5,CASSQQGAGNQPQHF,TGCGCCAGCAGCCAACAGGGGGCTGGCAATCAGCCCCAGCATTTT
TRBD1,.,TRBV2,TRBJ1-5,CASRSGQGAAQPQHF,TGTGCCAGCAGATCGGGACAGGGGGCTGCACAGCCCCAGCATTTT
.,.,TRBV5-1,TRBJ1-1,CASSLESRNTEAFF,TGCGCCAGCAGCTTAGAGTCGAGGAACACTGAAGCTTTCTTT
.,.,TRBV9,TRBJ2-2,CASSVGQGKISSPGELFF,TGTGCCAGCAGCGTAGGGCAGGGGAAAATATCCTCTCCCGGGGAGCTGTTTTTT